A single sample is the source of the 10 T cell receptor beta chains below, sequenced in a study of T cell responses to AZD1222 COVID-19 vaccine. Assay: immunoSEQ multiplex PCR; the TCRdb copy retains only in-frame clones and omits some. The sample consists of over 100,000 clones, about 87% of them appearing once. The sequenced sample was peripheral blood, obtained on day 0 of AZD1222 vaccination. These receptor sequences come from an adult in good health.

This chain joins TRBV29-1 and TRBJ1-1; TRBD1 agrees at 7 bases. The CDR3 has 12 amino acids. CDR1 and CDR2 (germline): SQVTM, ANQGSEA. Trimming at V came to 6 bases and at J to 3 bases, leaving 4 bases not matched to a gene. CDR3 bases: TGCAGCGTGGGAACAGGGGACACTGAAGCTTTCTTT. Translation: CSVGTGDTEAFF.

This chain's CDR3 is CASRDRSYGYTF. The CDR3 DNA is TGTGCCAGCCGGGACAGGAGTTATGGCTACACCTTC. The rearrangement links TRBV28 to TRBJ1-2; 8 bases match TRBD1. The CDR3 runs 12 residues. Germline V gene data show CDR1 as MDHEN and CDR2 as SYDVKM. The V segment lost 8 bases and the J segment 5 bases; nucleotides outside the gene matches: 4.

This sequence joins TRBV10-1 and TRBJ2-3; D is ambiguous. The germline V and J ends were trimmed by 0 bases and 4 bases, with 11 bases remaining between them. Germline V CDR1 and CDR2: WNHNN, SYGVQD (reference sequence). CDR3 length: 15 residues. The CDR3 coding sequence is TGCGCCAGCAGTGAGTCGATTACGCCGGCAGATACGCAGTATTTT. Its translation: CASSESITPADTQYF.

This clone showed up just a few times. The V call is TRBV30, the J call TRBJ1-4; D call uncertain. Germline CDR1 GTSNPN, CDR2 SVGIG (reference sequence). The CDR3 extends over 13 amino acids. V lost 0 bases, J lost 6 bases, and 8 bases lay in between. The CDR3 coding sequence is TGTGCCTGGAGTGTACCCCCCCATGAAAAACTGTTTTTT. Encoded protein: CAWSVPPHEKLFF.

This clone was observed a handful of times. The CDR3 loop is CASSPPGGSLYEQYF. The CDR3 DNA reads TGCGCCAGCAGCCCCCCTGGCGGCAGCTTGTACGAGCAGTACTTC. This chain joins TRBV5-1 and TRBJ2-7, with D uncertain. Germline V CDR1 and CDR2: SGHRS, YFSETQ. The CDR3 is 15 amino acids. Trimming removed 4 bases from V and 4 bases from J, with 18 bases in between.

The chain uses TRBV28 and TRBJ1-1; D is ambiguous. V was clipped by 0 bases and J by 1 base, with 6 bases between them. Looked up from germline, CDR1 is MDHEN and CDR2 is SYDVKM. The CDR3 is made up of 14 amino acids. CDR3 sequence (DNA): TGTGCCAGCAGTTTATGGGCGACGAACACTGAAGCTTTCTTT. It translates to CASSLWATNTEAFF.

The chain has TRBV5-1 and TRBJ2-5; 7 bases line up with TRBD1. This CDR3 contains 14 residues. Germline trimming cut 4 bases from V and 1 base from J; bases unmatched to any gene: 4. The germline V gene has CDR1 SGHRS and CDR2 YFSETQ. CDR3 region: CASSTGTAQETQYF. CDR3 sequence (DNA): TGCGCCAGCAGCACGGGGACAGCCCAAGAGACCCAGTACTTC.

The rearrangement uses TRBV4-1 and TRBJ2-7; the D gene is possibly TRBD1 (5 bases). V was clipped by 4 bases and J by 4 bases, with 14 bases between them. From germline, CDR1 is MGHRA and CDR2 YSYEKL. This CDR3 spans 14 amino acids. The CDR3 DNA follows: TGCGCCAGCAGCCCAGGAATAGGGGCGTACGAGCAGTACTTC. It translates to CASSPGIGAYEQYF.

The gene calls are TRBV3-1 (or the pseudogene TRBV3-2) and TRBJ1-1; D might be TRBD1 (5 bases). V lost 2 bases to trimming and J lost 8 bases, with 15 bases between them. The CDR3 length is 14 residues. CDR1 and CDR2 from the germline V gene are LGHDT and YNNKEL (reference sequence). The CDR3 DNA sequence: TGTGCCAGCAGCCAACCCCCGGTGAGGGGCGAAGCTTTCTTT. This codes for CASSQPPVRGEAFF.

The chain employs TRBV19 and TRBJ1-2, with D possibly TRBD1 on 5 matching bases. V was shortened by 4 bases and J by 1 base, with 13 bases between the two germline ends. The CDR3 has 15 amino acids. Germline CDR1 is LNHDA and CDR2 is SQIVND (reference sequence). Written as DNA, the CDR3 is TGTGCCAGTAGTACCCCAGGGACTCTTAACTATGGCTACACCTTC. It encodes CASSTPGTLNYGYTF. Based on the CDR3 plus reference TRBV19 and TRBJ1-2, the full variable domain is DGGITQSPKYLFRKEGQNVTLSCEQNLNHDAMYWYRQDPGQGLRLIYYSQIVNDFQKGDIAEGYSVSREKKESFPLTVTSAQKNPTAFYLCASSTPGTLNYGYTFGSGTRLTVV.